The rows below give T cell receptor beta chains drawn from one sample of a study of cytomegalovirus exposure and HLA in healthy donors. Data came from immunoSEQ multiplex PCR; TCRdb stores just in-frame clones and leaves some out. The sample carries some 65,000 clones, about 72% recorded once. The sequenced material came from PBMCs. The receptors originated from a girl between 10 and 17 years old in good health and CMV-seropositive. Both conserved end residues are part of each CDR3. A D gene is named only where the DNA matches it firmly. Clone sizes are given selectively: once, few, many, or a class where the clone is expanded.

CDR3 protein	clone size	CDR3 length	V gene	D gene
CASSPPSGNIQYF	-	13	TRBV18	-
CASSSPGGAYEKLFF	-	15	TRBV28	-
CASSVESTTYNEQFF	-	15	TRBV9	-
CACNRGRDEKLFF	-	13	TRBV30	TRBD1
CASSLKSTGYEQFF	-	14	TRBV28	TRBD1
CASSLSRASGYNEQFF	-	16	TRBV11-2	TRBD2
CASSLDPRDNEQFF	-	14	TRBV11-2	-
CASSRIGQGKSYEQYF	-	16	TRBV28	TRBD1
CASSDSKNFQETQYF	-	15	TRBV25-1	-
CASSLDLVQYF	-	11	TRBV7-2	-
CASSLDGGAGVDGYTF	-	16	TRBV7-8	-
CASSFSGESSYEQYF	few	15	TRBV19	TRBD2
CASSLGGRLDYGYTF	-	15	TRBV28	-
CASKGVTRDRRNGYTF	-	16	TRBV2	TRBD1
CASSVGGGETQYF	-	13	TRBV28	TRBD2
CASSQEGTGVPFYNEQFF	-	18	TRBV4-3	TRBD1
CASSLAPSRNEQFF	once	14	TRBV7-2	-
CASSLSIGRALVPNEKLFF	-	19	TRBV28	-
CASRPGTGNQPQHF	once	14	TRBV5-1	TRBD1
CASTLTGYGYTF	-	12	TRBV5-4	-
CTIPSAREQFF	few	11	TRBV1	-
CASSIPDRSGYTF	-	13	TRBV28	TRBD1
CASSRPGEGEKLFF	-	14	TRBV7-9	-
CASSDNRGVRVEAFF	-	15	TRBV7-9	TRBD1
CAISESTGFGYTF	-	13	TRBV10-3	TRBD1
CASSEQRGTIDTQYF	-	15	TRBV6-1	TRBD2
CASSLFGQGRTNVLTF	-	16	TRBV28	TRBD1
CASSLEGIGGDTEAFF	-	16	TRBV28	-
CASSEQGWGTEAFF	-	14	TRBV9	TRBD1
CASSTRTSPDIQYF	-	14	TRBV5-4	TRBD2
CAITRGGDNEQFF	-	13	TRBV10-3	-
CASSHTSPPLGSRYYEQYF	-	19	TRBV14	-
CASSIRDSPNLGGQPQHF	-	18	TRBV7-2	TRBD1
CASSYGAGNGKLFF	few	14	TRBV6-5	-
CASSVIRTLITF	-	12	TRBV2	-
CSVGVTGGNQPQHF	-	14	TRBV29-1	TRBD1
CASSRGQGGTGELFF	-	15	TRBV5-1	TRBD1
CASSITGGGNQPQHF	-	15	TRBV7-2	TRBD1
CASSLLAAGSYEQYF	-	15	TRBV5-1	-
CASSLLSSTYTATNEKLFF	-	19	TRBV18	-
CASSQPRSGAKYNEQFF	once	17	TRBV4-1	TRBD2
CASRRTGDLRQPQHF	-	15	TRBV5-1	TRBD1